At least ten counts were recorded for the clone carrying this T cell receptor (beta chain). Arm-PCR with iRepertoire HTBI primers amplified the CDR3 regions for these TCR beta libraries. TCRdb re-derived calls from the multiplex PCR reads in MiXCR, one entry per CDR3 protein. The sample lists about 530,000 distinct CDR3 sequences, about 16% seen once, with about 25% in the top ten. Time point reported: newly diagnosed GD, antithyroid drugs for less than 3 months. The TCR library was made from RNA extracted from PBMCs. The data originate from a study of regulatory T cells in long-lasting Graves disease. The V gene's germline CDR1 is MNHEY and CDR2 SVGEGT. J gave up 5 bases and V 5 bases, and 5 bases lay outside the gene matches. The CDR3 is 15 residues long. Separately, the same data were catalogued under a study of T cells in Graves' hyperthyroidism and ophthalmopathy. This second study notes: Blood also held most thyroid clonotypes expanded beyond 0.001.

This sequence joins TRBV6-2 or TRBV6-3 and TRBJ2-3, with 12 bases lining up with TRBD2. The specimen comprised peripheral blood mononuclear cells (PBMCs), sampled at new diagnosis, from a patient treated with antithyroid drugs. The sequence was collected from a woman aged 35-60 years with Graves disease. CDR3 bases: TGTGCCAGCAGTCGGACTAGCGGGGAAAGAGATACGCAGTATTTT. Its translation: CASSRTSGERDTQYF.